The 21 T cell receptor beta chains below were found in one sample sequenced in a study of T-cell memory formation after mild COVID-19. TCRdb called the 5' RACE reads again in MiXCR, with one record for every CDR3 protein. The table lists roughly 550,000 distinct CDR3 sequences, roughly 20% of them singletons. The source material was PBMCs or a T cell subset sorted from them (not recorded which). These receptors came from an adult woman who had mild COVID-19 (a few samples of this study predate the infection). Cell type and time point are not known.

The chain has TRBV20-1 and TRBJ2-7; a weak D match, TRBD2 (5 bases). Trimming stripped 1 base from V and 2 bases from J, with 9 bases between. The CDR3 is made up of 13 amino acids. Germline V gene data show CDR1 as DFQATT and CDR2 as SNEGSKA (reference sequence). The CDR3 protein is CSARAGETYEQYF. CDR3 in DNA: TGCAGTGCTAGAGCTGGGGAGACCTACGAGCAGTACTTC.

The J gene is TRBJ2-1, the V gene TRBV12-3 or TRBV12-4; 8 bases map to TRBD2. This CDR3 has 15 residues. Unmatched junction bases numbered 8, after V lost 2 bases and J lost 8 bases. The CDR3 nucleotides read TGTGCCAGCAGTTTACACGGGGGGGCCGGGGATGAGCAGTTCTTC. It codes for CASSLHGGAGDEQFF.

The chain employs TRBV29-1 and TRBJ2-3; D perhaps matches TRBD2 (6 bases). The V and J ends lost 6 bases and 2 bases respectively, with 9 bases between them. The CDR3 spans 12 residues. The germline V gene encodes CDR1 SQVTM and CDR2 ANQGSEA. The CDR3 bases are TGCAGCGTCACGGACTACACAGATACGCAGTATTTT. The encoded protein is CSVTDYTDTQYF.

The table lists this clonotype with a few counts. The gene calls are TRBV20-1 and TRBJ1-2, with D possibly matching TRBD1 (5 bases). The germline CDR1 and CDR2 sequences are DFQATT and SNEGSKA (reference sequence). The CDR3 is 14 amino acids. V shed 2 bases and J shed 3 bases, with 13 bases lying between them. DNA of the CDR3: TGCAGTGCTAGACCCCGGGGGGGTCACTATGGCTACACCTTC. The encoded protein is CSARPRGGHYGYTF.

This clonotype was counted only a few times. The chain employs TRBV25-1 and TRBJ2-1; 9 bases are shared with TRBD2. Germline V CDR1 and CDR2: MGHDK, SYGVNS. This CDR3 is built from 13 residues. Trimming removed 6 bases from V and 9 bases from J; junction bases left unmatched: 6. This chain's CDR3 is CASRREGSSEQFF. The CDR3 DNA follows: TGTGCCAGCAGGCGGGAGGGCTCGAGTGAGCAGTTCTTC.

This clonotype occurred many times. The chain joins TRBV29-1 to TRBJ2-7; D possibly corresponds to TRBD1 (5 bases). V lost 6 bases and J lost 4, with 22 bases in between. The CDR3 is 15 residues long. CDR1 is SQVTM and CDR2 is ANQGSEA in the germline V gene. DNA for the CDR3: TGCAGCGTCCGAAGCGCAGGGTTGAAAATTTACGAGCAGTACTTC. It codes for CSVRSAGLKIYEQYF.

Only a few counts were recorded for this clonotype. The chain uses TRBV2 and TRBJ2-1; 8 bases are a match to TRBD2. V dropped 4 bases and J dropped 5; count of bases not matched to a gene: 7. Germline CDR1 reads SNHLY; CDR2 reads FYNNEI. This CDR3 region has 15 residues. DNA for the CDR3: TGTGCCAGCAGTGTACGGCTAGCGGGTAACAATGAGCAGTTCTTC. It encodes CASSVRLAGNNEQFF. The variable domain in full, completed from reference TRBV2 and TRBJ2-1, reads EPEVTQTPSHQVTQMGQEVILRCVPISNHLYFYWYRQILGQKVEFLVSFYNNEISEKSEIFDDQFSVERPDGSNFTLKIRSTKLEDSAMYFCASSVRLAGNNEQFFGPGTRLTVL.

There are a few counts of this clonotype. The CDR3 here is CSASLGNQPQHF. In DNA form, the CDR3 reads TGCAGTGCTAGTTTGGGCAATCAGCCCCAGCATTTT. V usage is TRBV20-1 and J usage is TRBJ1-5; D gene uncertain. V lost 3 bases, J lost 2 bases, and 5 bases lay in between. Germline CDR1 and CDR2: DFQATT and SNEGSKA (reference sequence). The CDR3 has 12 amino acids.

This chain uses TRBV24-1 with TRBJ2-3; D is unclear. This CDR3 region has 15 residues. Trimming cost V 4 bases and J 11 bases, with 21 bases left between them. CDR1 KGHDR and CDR2 SFDVKD come from the germline V gene. The CDR3 reads CATSDPQSETRGQYF. As DNA, the CDR3 is TGTGCCACCAGTGACCCCCAGAGCGAGACAAGAGGGCAGTATTTT.

This clonotype has more than one count but fewer than ten. V usage is TRBV12-3 or TRBV12-4 and J usage is TRBJ2-2; D perhaps matches TRBD1 (6 bases). V lost 5 bases and J lost 5, with 12 bases in between. CDR3 length: 14 amino acids. Written as DNA, the CDR3 is TGTGCCAGCAGTACAGGGATCCGAACCGGGGAGCTGTTTTTT. The encoded protein is CASSTGIRTGELFF.

The chain recombines TRBV7-3 with TRBJ1-1; 7 bases match TRBD1. V trimming: 5 bases; J trimming: 1 base; junction bases outside the gene matches: 19. Looked up from germline, CDR1 is SGHTA and CDR2 is FQGTGA. The CDR3 sequence is 19 residues long. In DNA, the CDR3 is TGTGCCAGCAGCCGTTCCGATCCCCGGGACAGCAAGCGGAACACTGAAGCTTTCTTT. This codes for CASSRSDPRDSKRNTEAFF.

This clonotype showed up just a few times. The chain employs TRBV4-1 and TRBJ2-7, with TRBD1 identical over 10 bases. Germline V gene data show CDR1 as MGHRA and CDR2 as YSYEKL. J was trimmed by 5 bases and V by 6 bases; bases with no gene match: 10. The CDR3 has 15 residues. CDR3 nucleotide sequence: TGCGCCAGCAGTCCGTACGGGACAGGGGACCACGAGCAGTACTTC. Protein: CASSPYGTGDHEQYF.

This clonotype was recorded once. The chain has TRBV21-1 and TRBJ2-7; the D call of TRBD1 is as the table states it, not checked on the DNA. TRBV21-1 has pseudogene status. This CDR3 contains 17 residues. CDR3 bases: TGTGCCAGCAGCAAAAGCCCTGACAGGCCGAACTCCTACGAGCAGTACTTC. This translates into CASSKSPDRPNSYEQYF.

The chain is built from TRBV6-1 and TRBJ2-5, with no clear D. From germline, CDR1 is MNHNS and CDR2 SASEGT. V shed 7 bases and J shed 0 bases, with 6 bases lying between them. The CDR3 is made up of 12 amino acids. The chain's CDR3 is CASKTYQETQYF. The CDR3 DNA follows: TGTGCCAGCAAGACATACCAAGAGACCCAGTACTTC.

V usage is TRBV10-3 and J usage is TRBJ2-7; tentatively, D is TRBD2 (6 bases). Germline CDR1 reads ENHRY; CDR2 reads SYGVKD. Trimming removed 2 bases at V and 5 bases at J, with 16 bases between. CDR3 length: 15 residues. The CDR3, as DNA: TGTGCCATCAGTGAGGATCTGGCGGGGAGAAACGAGCAGTACTTC. This gives the protein CAISEDLAGRNEQYF.

The chain is built from TRBV18 and TRBJ1-1; D not resolved. CDR1 and CDR2 from the germline V gene are KGHSH and LQKENI. This CDR3 comprises 16 residues. Trimming removed 0 bases from V and 1 base from J, with 12 bases in between. The CDR3 DNA follows: TGTGCCAGCTCACCACCCGCAACGGGGAAGAACACTGAAGCTTTCTTT. As protein: CASSPPATGKNTEAFF. Full variable domain (outside the CDR3, taken from reference TRBV18 and TRBJ1-1): NAGVMQNPRHLVRRRGQEARLRCSPMKGHSHVYWYRQLPEEGLKFMVYLQKENIIDESGMPKERFSAEFPKEGPSILRIQQVVRGDSAAYFCASSPPATGKNTEAFFGQGTRLTVV.

The chain combines TRBV4-1 with TRBJ2-7, with TRBD1 matching over 8 bases. From germline, CDR1 is MGHRA and CDR2 YSYEKL. The length of the CDR3 is 16 residues. V shed 1 base, J shed 4 bases, and the junction held 9 bases outside the gene matches. In DNA, the CDR3 is TGCGCCAGCAGCCAAGGGCCAGGGGGCAGGGGATACGAGCAGTACTTC. Translating gives CASSQGPGGRGYEQYF.

This clonotype was counted a single time. The chain couples TRBV5-5 to TRBJ1-2; perhaps TRBD1 as D (5 bases). V lost 1 base and J lost 1, with 11 bases in between. This CDR3 has 15 amino acids. CDR1 SGHKS and CDR2 YYEKEE come from the germline V gene (reference sequence). This CDR3 reads CASSLPRDDNYGYTF. The CDR3 DNA is TGTGCCAGCAGCTTGCCCCGGGACGATAACTATGGCTACACCTTC.

This chain connects TRBV15 to TRBJ1-2; D is unresolved. Per germline, CDR1 LNHNV and CDR2 YYDKDF (reference sequence). The CDR3 totals 14 residues. V was trimmed by 3 bases and J by 4 bases, leaving 12 bases between them. This CDR3 reads CATSSERASYGYTF. CDR3 sequence (DNA): TGTGCCACCAGCAGTGAAAGAGCCTCCTATGGCTACACCTTC.

This clonotype was counted between two and nine times. The J gene is TRBJ1-1, the V gene TRBV3-1; 8 bases match TRBD1. The trim removed 1 base at V and 1 base at J, leaving 5 bases unmatched. This CDR3 is built from 16 residues. Germline loops: CDR1 LGHDT, CDR2 YNNKEL (reference sequence). The CDR3 DNA sequence: TGTGCCAGCAGCCAAGGTCGACAGGGGACGAACACTGAAGCTTTCTTT. Its translation: CASSQGRQGTNTEAFF.

The chain has TRBV4-3 and TRBJ2-1; 9 bases agree with TRBD2. The CDR3 sequence is 21 residues long. CDR1 LGHNA and CDR2 YSLEER come from the germline V gene. Trimming took 9 bases from V and 0 from J; bases not matched to a gene: 24. Here the CDR3 reads CARGPTPLSGSTSRSYNEQFF. In DNA, the CDR3 is TGCGCCAGAGGCCCCACCCCCCTTAGCGGGAGCACCTCTCGCTCCTACAATGAGCAGTTCTTC.